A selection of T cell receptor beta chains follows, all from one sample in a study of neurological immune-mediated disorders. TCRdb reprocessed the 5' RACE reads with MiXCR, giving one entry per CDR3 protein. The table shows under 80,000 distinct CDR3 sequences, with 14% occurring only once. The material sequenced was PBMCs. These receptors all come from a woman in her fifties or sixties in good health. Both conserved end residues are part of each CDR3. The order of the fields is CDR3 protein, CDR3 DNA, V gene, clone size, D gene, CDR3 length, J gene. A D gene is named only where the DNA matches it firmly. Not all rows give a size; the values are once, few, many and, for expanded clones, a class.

cdr3_aa: CASSEVRGYYEQYF; cdr3_nt: TGTGCCAGCAGTGAGGTGCGGGGATACTACGAGCAGTACTTC; v_call: TRBV2; clone_size: many; d_call: -; cdr3_length: 14; j_call: TRBJ2-7
cdr3_aa: CASSLADQPQHF; cdr3_nt: TGTGCCAGCAGTCTAGCGGATCAGCCCCAGCATTTT; v_call: TRBV12-3/TRBV12-4; clone_size: many; d_call: -; cdr3_length: 12; j_call: TRBJ1-5
cdr3_aa: CASSYPARNEQFF; cdr3_nt: TGTGCCAGCAGTTACCCGGCCCGTAATGAGCAGTTCTTC; v_call: TRBV6-5; clone_size: many; d_call: -; cdr3_length: 13; j_call: TRBJ2-1
cdr3_aa: CASSRGGRDYEQFF; cdr3_nt: TGCGCCAGCAGCCGCGGGGGGCGGGACTATGAGCAGTTCTTC; v_call: TRBV5-1; clone_size: -; d_call: TRBD2; cdr3_length: 14; j_call: TRBJ2-1
cdr3_aa: CASSLVASGGARNEQFF; cdr3_nt: TGTGCCAGCAGCTTAGTAGCTAGCGGGGGGGCCAGGAATGAGCAGTTCTTC; v_call: TRBV7-2; clone_size: -; d_call: TRBD2; cdr3_length: 17; j_call: TRBJ2-1
cdr3_aa: CASSGRVGDNAQFF; cdr3_nt: TGCGCCAGCAGTGGCCGGGTGGGTGACAATGCGCAGTTCTTC; v_call: TRBV5-1; clone_size: -; d_call: -; cdr3_length: 14; j_call: TRBJ2-1
cdr3_aa: CASSLATGFRNTEAFF; cdr3_nt: TGTGCCAGCAGCTTAGCTACAGGGTTCAGGAACACTGAAGCTTTCTTT; v_call: TRBV7-8; clone_size: many; d_call: -; cdr3_length: 16; j_call: TRBJ1-1
cdr3_aa: CASKTIPSANEQFF; cdr3_nt: TGCGCCAGCAAAACGATCCCTTCGGCCAATGAGCAGTTCTTC; v_call: TRBV5-1; clone_size: many; d_call: -; cdr3_length: 14; j_call: TRBJ2-1
cdr3_aa: CSARQGVSYEQYF; cdr3_nt: TGCAGCGCCAGACAGGGGGTCTCCTACGAGCAGTACTTC; v_call: TRBV29-1; clone_size: many; d_call: TRBD1; cdr3_length: 13; j_call: TRBJ2-7
cdr3_aa: CASSKLAGVNNEQFF; cdr3_nt: TGTGCCAGCAGTAAACTAGCGGGAGTCAACAATGAGCAGTTCTTC; v_call: TRBV6-5; clone_size: many; d_call: TRBD2; cdr3_length: 15; j_call: TRBJ2-1
cdr3_aa: CASSQYGNTGELFF; cdr3_nt: TGTGCCAGCAGCCAATACGGGAACACCGGGGAGCTGTTTTTT; v_call: TRBV14; clone_size: many; d_call: -; cdr3_length: 14; j_call: TRBJ2-2
cdr3_aa: CASSPRWGSLMSNQPQHF; cdr3_nt: TGTGCCAGCAGTCCTAGATGGGGCAGCCTTATGAGCAATCAGCCCCAGCATTTT; v_call: TRBV12-3/TRBV12-4; clone_size: many; d_call: -; cdr3_length: 18; j_call: TRBJ1-5
cdr3_aa: CASSDPFDGGAFF; cdr3_nt: TGTGCCAGCAGTGACCCGTTCGACGGGGGGGCTTTCTTT; v_call: TRBV6-4; clone_size: many; d_call: -; cdr3_length: 13; j_call: TRBJ1-1
cdr3_aa: CASSILSGGEAFF; cdr3_nt: TGTGCCAGCAGCATATTGTCGGGGGGCGAAGCTTTCTTT; v_call: TRBV3-1; clone_size: medium-sized; d_call: -; cdr3_length: 13; j_call: TRBJ1-1
cdr3_aa: CATSDLKSDTQYF; cdr3_nt: TGTGCCACCAGTGATTTAAAGTCAGATACGCAGTATTTT; v_call: TRBV24-1; clone_size: many; d_call: -; cdr3_length: 13; j_call: TRBJ2-3
cdr3_aa: CASSPQGARSPLHF; cdr3_nt: TGCGCCAGCAGCCCCCAGGGGGCCCGATCACCCCTCCACTTT; v_call: TRBV5-1; clone_size: many; d_call: TRBD1; cdr3_length: 14; j_call: TRBJ1-6
cdr3_aa: CASSLVGRAPNEQFF; cdr3_nt: TGCGCCAGCAGCTTGGTCGGGAGGGCCCCCAATGAGCAGTTCTTC; v_call: TRBV5-1; clone_size: many; d_call: TRBD2; cdr3_length: 15; j_call: TRBJ2-1
cdr3_aa: CSAIGGNVQETQYF; cdr3_nt: TGCAGTGCTATCGGTGGGAACGTTCAAGAGACCCAGTACTTC; v_call: TRBV20-1; clone_size: many; d_call: -; cdr3_length: 14; j_call: TRBJ2-5
cdr3_aa: CASSFGGGGGYTF; cdr3_nt: TGTGCCAGCAGCTTTGGGGGAGGAGGGGGCTACACCTTC; v_call: TRBV7-2; clone_size: many; d_call: -; cdr3_length: 13; j_call: TRBJ1-2
cdr3_aa: CASSPGAYNEQFF; cdr3_nt: TGTGCCAGCAGCCCCGGAGCTTACAATGAGCAGTTCTTC; v_call: TRBV12-3/TRBV12-4; clone_size: many; d_call: -; cdr3_length: 13; j_call: TRBJ2-1
cdr3_aa: CASSLGGLDSYNEQFF; cdr3_nt: TGCGCCAGCAGCTTGGGCGGTCTGGACTCCTACAATGAGCAGTTCTTC; v_call: TRBV5-1; clone_size: many; d_call: -; cdr3_length: 16; j_call: TRBJ2-1
cdr3_aa: CASRSHRALNTEAFF; cdr3_nt: TGTGCCAGCCGAAGCCACAGGGCTTTGAACACTGAAGCTTTCTTT; v_call: TRBV6-6; clone_size: many; d_call: -; cdr3_length: 15; j_call: TRBJ1-1
cdr3_aa: CASSLPDRDYNEQFF; cdr3_nt: TGTGCCAGCAGTTTACCTGACAGGGACTACAATGAGCAGTTCTTC; v_call: TRBV28; clone_size: many; d_call: TRBD1; cdr3_length: 15; j_call: TRBJ2-1
cdr3_aa: CASSRTGTVNTEAFF; cdr3_nt: TGTGCCAGCAGTCGTACCGGGACGGTGAACACTGAAGCTTTCTTT; v_call: TRBV28; clone_size: few; d_call: -; cdr3_length: 15; j_call: TRBJ1-1
cdr3_aa: CASSQGTLGGSNSPLHF; cdr3_nt: TGTGCCAGCAGCCAAGGGACGCTTGGAGGGTCGAATTCACCCCTCCACTTT; v_call: TRBV3-1; clone_size: many; d_call: -; cdr3_length: 17; j_call: TRBJ1-6
cdr3_aa: CASSEGQNSYNEQFF; cdr3_nt: TGTGCCAGCAGCGAGGGGCAGAACAGCTACAATGAGCAGTTCTTC; v_call: TRBV9; clone_size: few; d_call: -; cdr3_length: 15; j_call: TRBJ2-1
cdr3_aa: CASTPRGLNEQFF; cdr3_nt: TGTGCCAGCACCCCCCGGGGCCTCAATGAGCAGTTCTTC; v_call: TRBV2; clone_size: many; d_call: -; cdr3_length: 13; j_call: TRBJ2-1
cdr3_aa: CASSRLGTRSTDTQYF; cdr3_nt: TGTGCCAGCAGTCGCCTTGGGACGAGGAGCACAGATACGCAGTATTTT; v_call: TRBV6-5; clone_size: many; d_call: -; cdr3_length: 16; j_call: TRBJ2-3
cdr3_aa: CSVEGARGEQTDTQYF; cdr3_nt: TGCAGCGTTGAAGGGGCCAGGGGGGAACAAACAGATACGCAGTATTTT; v_call: TRBV29-1; clone_size: many; d_call: -; cdr3_length: 16; j_call: TRBJ2-3
cdr3_aa: CASSSSGRATDTQYF; cdr3_nt: TGTGCCAGCAGCTCGAGCGGGAGGGCGACAGATACGCAGTATTTT; v_call: TRBV7-6; clone_size: few; d_call: TRBD2; cdr3_length: 15; j_call: TRBJ2-3
cdr3_aa: CASSSLLGRATQETQYF; cdr3_nt: TGTGCCAGCAGTTCCCTTCTGGGCCGGGCGACCCAAGAGACCCAGTACTTC; v_call: TRBV27; clone_size: many; d_call: -; cdr3_length: 17; j_call: TRBJ2-5
cdr3_aa: CDSSVLEPNTGELFF; cdr3_nt: TGTGACAGCAGCGTTTTGGAACCGAACACCGGGGAGCTGTTTTTT; v_call: TRBV2; clone_size: -; d_call: -; cdr3_length: 15; j_call: TRBJ2-2
cdr3_aa: CAWRGSSTGELFF; cdr3_nt: TGTGCCTGGAGGGGGTCGAGCACCGGGGAGCTGTTTTTT; v_call: TRBV30; clone_size: many; d_call: -; cdr3_length: 13; j_call: TRBJ2-2
cdr3_aa: CAISGGAEDYTDTQYF; cdr3_nt: TGTGCCATCAGTGGAGGAGCGGAGGATTACACAGATACGCAGTATTTT; v_call: TRBV10-3; clone_size: many; d_call: -; cdr3_length: 16; j_call: TRBJ2-3
cdr3_aa: CASRASGGRVRQNEQFF; cdr3_nt: TGTGCCAGCAGAGCCTCGGGCGGGAGGGTCCGACAGAATGAGCAGTTCTTC; v_call: TRBV6-5; clone_size: many; d_call: TRBD2; cdr3_length: 17; j_call: TRBJ2-1
cdr3_aa: CASSVEPATFYEQYF; cdr3_nt: TGTGCCAGCAGCGTAGAGCCTGCAACGTTCTACGAGCAGTACTTC; v_call: TRBV9; clone_size: many; d_call: -; cdr3_length: 15; j_call: TRBJ2-7
cdr3_aa: CASSLPSGVYNEQFF; cdr3_nt: TGCGCCAGCAGCCTTCCTAGCGGGGTCTACAATGAGCAGTTCTTC; v_call: TRBV5-1; clone_size: many; d_call: TRBD2; cdr3_length: 15; j_call: TRBJ2-1
cdr3_aa: CASSQGAGANVLTF; cdr3_nt: TGTGCCAGCAGCCAAGGTGCTGGGGCCAACGTCCTGACTTTC; v_call: TRBV3-1; clone_size: many; d_call: -; cdr3_length: 14; j_call: TRBJ2-6
cdr3_aa: CASSVEPYQPQHF; cdr3_nt: TGCGCCAGCAGCGTAGAACCATATCAGCCCCAGCATTTT; v_call: TRBV5-1; clone_size: many; d_call: -; cdr3_length: 13; j_call: TRBJ1-5
cdr3_aa: CASSLEGGVNQPQHF; cdr3_nt: TGCGCCAGCAGCTTGGAGGGAGGGGTCAATCAGCCCCAGCATTTT; v_call: TRBV5-1; clone_size: many; d_call: -; cdr3_length: 15; j_call: TRBJ1-5
cdr3_aa: CSVYSPQGSEKLFF; cdr3_nt: TGCAGCGTGTACTCCCCACAGGGAAGTGAAAAACTGTTTTTT; v_call: TRBV29-1; clone_size: many; d_call: -; cdr3_length: 14; j_call: TRBJ1-4
cdr3_aa: CSAYPHGHLNTEAFF; cdr3_nt: TGCAGTGCTTACCCCCACGGACACCTCAACACTGAAGCTTTCTTT; v_call: TRBV20-1; clone_size: many; d_call: -; cdr3_length: 15; j_call: TRBJ1-1
cdr3_aa: CASSKQGGGYNEQFF; cdr3_nt: TGTGCCAGCAGCAAGCAGGGTGGGGGGTACAATGAGCAGTTCTTC; v_call: TRBV11-2; clone_size: many; d_call: -; cdr3_length: 15; j_call: TRBJ2-1
cdr3_aa: CASEGLQNAQYF; cdr3_nt: TGTGCCAGCGAGGGACTCCAGAATGCCCAGTACTTC; v_call: TRBV18; clone_size: few; d_call: -; cdr3_length: 12; j_call: TRBJ2-5
cdr3_aa: CASSEGLHGGEQFF; cdr3_nt: TGTGCCAGCAGTGAAGGGCTTCACGGGGGTGAGCAGTTCTTC; v_call: TRBV2; clone_size: -; d_call: -; cdr3_length: 14; j_call: TRBJ2-1
cdr3_aa: CASSKRGNTEAFF; cdr3_nt: TGTGCCAGCAGTAAACGGGGGAACACTGAAGCTTTCTTT; v_call: TRBV7-9; clone_size: many; d_call: -; cdr3_length: 13; j_call: TRBJ1-1